The entry that follows covers one TCR beta chain sequence. The V gene lost 0 bases and the J gene lost 2 bases, with 8 bases spanning the gap. Germline V gene sequence: CDR1 LNHDA, CDR2 SQIVND (reference sequence). This CDR3 has 15 amino acids. TCRdb reanalysed the RT-PCR reads using MiXCR and keeps one entry per CDR3 protein. Among about 700,000 distinct CDR3 sequences listed, 12% to 15% were seen once. Input material: memory CD4+ T cells from blood. The receptor's source is a female donor in good health, serving as a healthy control. The chain employs TRBV19 and TRBJ2-4; D call uncertain. CDR3 coding DNA: TGTGCCAGTAGTATAGACGGGTTCTCCAAAAACATTCAGTACTTC. This gives the protein CASSIDGFSKNIQYF. Full variable domain (missing parts from reference TRBV19 and TRBJ2-4): DGGITQSPKYLFRKEGQNVTLSCEQNLNHDAMYWYRQDPGQGLRLIYYSQIVNDFQKGDIAEGYSVSREKKESFPLTVTSAQKNPTAFYLCASSIDGFSKNIQYFGAGTRLSVL.